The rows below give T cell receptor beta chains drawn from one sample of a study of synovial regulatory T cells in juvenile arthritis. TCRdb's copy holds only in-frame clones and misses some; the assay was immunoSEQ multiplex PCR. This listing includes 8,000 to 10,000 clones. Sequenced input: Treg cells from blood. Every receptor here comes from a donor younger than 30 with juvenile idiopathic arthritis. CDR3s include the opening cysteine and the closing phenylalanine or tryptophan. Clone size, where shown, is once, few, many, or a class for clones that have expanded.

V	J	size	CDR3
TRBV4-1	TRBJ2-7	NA	CASSQPGGAYEQYF
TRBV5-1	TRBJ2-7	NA	CASSGLVGISYEQYF
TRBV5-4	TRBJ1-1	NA	CASSLEGDRGLGTEAFF
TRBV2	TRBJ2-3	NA	CASGSGPLLGDTQYF
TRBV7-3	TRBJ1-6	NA	CASSLAGGPNSPLHF
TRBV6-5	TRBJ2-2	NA	CASSYWNTGELFF
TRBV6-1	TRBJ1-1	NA	CASSGHNTEAFF
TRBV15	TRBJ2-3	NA	CATSRRGVSTDTQYF
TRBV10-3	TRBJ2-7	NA	CAIREGTGGLYEQYF
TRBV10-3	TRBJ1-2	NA	CAITLEPANYGYTF
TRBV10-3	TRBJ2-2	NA	CAICSEGTGELFF
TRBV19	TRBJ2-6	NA	CASSIVGRGVSGANVLTF
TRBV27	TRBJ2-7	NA	CASTYLGSDEQYF
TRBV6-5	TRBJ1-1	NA	CASSFEVWTEAFF
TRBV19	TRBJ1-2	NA	CASSVRNRWDYGYTF
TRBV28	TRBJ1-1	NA	CASTPDSLPEAFF
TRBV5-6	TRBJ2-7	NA	CASSFFDGGYEQYF
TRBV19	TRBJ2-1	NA	CASSRREPANEQFF
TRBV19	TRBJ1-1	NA	CASSMGPNTEAFF
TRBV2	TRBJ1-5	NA	CASSEDRGGGTQHF
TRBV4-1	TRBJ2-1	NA	CASSREGSYNEQFF
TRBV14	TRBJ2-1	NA	CASSQGLANEQFF
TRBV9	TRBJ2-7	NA	CASSVTGRGEQYF
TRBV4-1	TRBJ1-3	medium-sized	CASGFPGVSGNTIYF
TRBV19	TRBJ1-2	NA	CASSMRDSNYGYTF
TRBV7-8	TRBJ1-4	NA	CASSLGSPGQGFEKLFF
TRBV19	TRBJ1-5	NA	CASRDRAGQPQHF
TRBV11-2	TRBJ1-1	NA	CASSLGGGRGHQAFF
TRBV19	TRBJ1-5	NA	CASSIWVNQPQHF
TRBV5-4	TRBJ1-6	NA	CASSLDGGQGFLSPLHF
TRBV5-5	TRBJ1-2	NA	CASSPQTGYGYTF
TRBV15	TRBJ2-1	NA	CATKSSGQGRNEQFF
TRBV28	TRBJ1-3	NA	CASTEQGGSGNTIYF
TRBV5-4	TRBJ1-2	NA	CASSLRAPLYGYTF
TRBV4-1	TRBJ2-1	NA	CASSQWTGGTYNEQFF
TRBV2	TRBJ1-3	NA	CASSERGPLKGSTIYF
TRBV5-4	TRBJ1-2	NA	CASSLGLYGYTF
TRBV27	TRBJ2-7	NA	CASSLQGNYEQYF
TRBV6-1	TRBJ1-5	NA	CASRGDRVHNQPQHF
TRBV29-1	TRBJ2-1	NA	CSAAAGGREQFF
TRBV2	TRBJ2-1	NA	CASTSTSGRRGEQFF
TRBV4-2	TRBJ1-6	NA	CASSHPRDRTNSPLHF
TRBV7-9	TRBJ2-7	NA	CASSLSGMSSYEQYF
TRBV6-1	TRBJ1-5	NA	CASSDWASNQPQHF
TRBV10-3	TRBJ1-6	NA	CAISVQVTNSPLHF
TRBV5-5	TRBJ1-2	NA	CASSSHTGDYGYTF
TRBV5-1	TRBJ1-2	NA	CASSLDMMNYGYTF
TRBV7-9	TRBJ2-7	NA	CASSLRGRAYEQYF
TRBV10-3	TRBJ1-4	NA	CAISPDSSVEKLFF
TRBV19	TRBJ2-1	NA	CASSIRGNEQFF
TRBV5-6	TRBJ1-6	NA	CASSGLGVSPLHF